This TCR beta chain was profiled in a study of post-analysis software for immune sequencing data. Study-wide points: Patients used four to six TRBV segments, including TRBV5-6, TRBV5-1 and TRBV20-1, more often than controls.

CDR3 length: 15 residues. V was shortened by 6 bases and J by 8 bases, with 20 bases between the two germline ends. CDR1 is SEHNR, CDR2 FQNEAQ, per germline (reference sequence). As for this clonotype: Its specificity is unknown.

Incorporated into the TCR beta cDNA libraries were unique molecular identifiers, which served to reduce PCR and sequencing biases. TCRdb used MiXCR to reprocess the PCR reads, holding one entry per CDR3 protein. The table lists around 180,000 distinct CDR3 sequences, approximately 30% of them singletons, with about 1.6% in the top ten. The chain joins TRBV7-9 to TRBJ2-4; D may be TRBD1 or TRBD2 (6 bases each). This clonotype originated in a girl aged 5-17 years with multiple sclerosis. The specimen was blood. The CDR3 DNA is TGTGCCAGCAGTTCCCAGGACCGAGGGGGGCACATTCAGTACTTC. Residues: CASSSQDRGGHIQYF. Drawing the rest from reference TRBV7-9 and TRBJ2-4, the complete variable domain is DTGVSQNPRHKITKRGQNVTFRCDPISEHNRLYWYRQTLGQGPEFLTYFQNEAQLEKSRLLSDRFSAERPKGSFSTLEIQRTEQGDSAMYLCASSSQDRGGHIQYFGAGTRLSVL.